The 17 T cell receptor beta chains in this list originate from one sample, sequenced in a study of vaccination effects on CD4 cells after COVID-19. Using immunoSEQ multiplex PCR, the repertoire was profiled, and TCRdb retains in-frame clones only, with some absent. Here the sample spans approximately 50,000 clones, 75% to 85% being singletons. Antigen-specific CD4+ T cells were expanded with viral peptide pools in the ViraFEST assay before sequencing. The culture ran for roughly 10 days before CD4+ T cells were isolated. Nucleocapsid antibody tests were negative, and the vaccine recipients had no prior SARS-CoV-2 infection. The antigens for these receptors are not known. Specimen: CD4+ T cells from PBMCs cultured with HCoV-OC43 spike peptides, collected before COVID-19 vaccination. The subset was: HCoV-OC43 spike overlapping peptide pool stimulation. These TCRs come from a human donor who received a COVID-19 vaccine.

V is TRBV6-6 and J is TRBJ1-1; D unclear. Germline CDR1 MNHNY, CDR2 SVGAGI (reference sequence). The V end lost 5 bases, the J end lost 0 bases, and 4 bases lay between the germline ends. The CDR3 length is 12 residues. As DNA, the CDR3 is TGTGCCAGCAGTAGGATGAACACTGAAGCTTTCTTT. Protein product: CASSRMNTEAFF.

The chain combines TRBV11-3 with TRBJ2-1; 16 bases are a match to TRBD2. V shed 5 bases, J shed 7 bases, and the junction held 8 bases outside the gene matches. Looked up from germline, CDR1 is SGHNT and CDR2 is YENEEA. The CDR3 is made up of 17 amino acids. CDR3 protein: CASSPGTSGGAGNEQFF. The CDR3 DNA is TGTGCCAGCAGCCCTGGGACTAGCGGGGGGGCCGGGAATGAGCAGTTCTTC.

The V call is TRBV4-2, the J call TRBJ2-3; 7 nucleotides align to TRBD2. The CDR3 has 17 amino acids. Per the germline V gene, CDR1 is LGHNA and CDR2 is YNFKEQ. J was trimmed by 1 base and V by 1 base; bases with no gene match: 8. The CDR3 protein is CASSQVFHRGGTDTQYF. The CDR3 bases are TGTGCCAGCAGCCAAGTTTTCCACCGGGGGGGCACAGATACGCAGTATTTT.

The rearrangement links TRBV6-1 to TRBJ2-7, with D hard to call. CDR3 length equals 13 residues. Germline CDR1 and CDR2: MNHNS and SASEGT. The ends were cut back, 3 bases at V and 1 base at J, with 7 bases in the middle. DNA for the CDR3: TGTGCCAGCAGTGAGACGGAGTCCTACGAGCAGTACGTC. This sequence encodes CASSETESYEQYV.

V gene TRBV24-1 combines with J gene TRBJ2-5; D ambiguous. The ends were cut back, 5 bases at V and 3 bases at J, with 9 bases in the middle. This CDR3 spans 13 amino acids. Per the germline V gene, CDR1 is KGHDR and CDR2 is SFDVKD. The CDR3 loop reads CATSGAAEETQYF. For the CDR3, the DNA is TGTGCCACCAGTGGGGCAGCCGAAGAGACCCAGTACTTC.

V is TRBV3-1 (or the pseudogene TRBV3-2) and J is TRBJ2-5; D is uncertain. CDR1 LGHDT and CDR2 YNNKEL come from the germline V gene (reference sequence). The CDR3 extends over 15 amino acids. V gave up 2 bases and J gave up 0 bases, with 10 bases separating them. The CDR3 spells CASSQRTAHQETQYF. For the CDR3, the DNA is TGTGCCAGCAGCCAACGCACAGCACACCAAGAGACCCAGTACTTC.

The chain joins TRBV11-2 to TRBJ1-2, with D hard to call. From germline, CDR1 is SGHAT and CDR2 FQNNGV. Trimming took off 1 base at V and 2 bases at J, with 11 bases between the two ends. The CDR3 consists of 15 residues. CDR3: CASSLVAGWNYGYTF. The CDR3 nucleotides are TGTGCCAGCAGCTTAGTGGCCGGTTGGAACTATGGCTACACCTTC. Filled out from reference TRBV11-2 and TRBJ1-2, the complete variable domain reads EAGVAQSPRYKIIEKRQSVAFWCNPISGHATLYWYQQILGQGPKLLIQFQNNGVVDDSQLPKDRFSAERLKGVDSTLKIQPAKLEDSAVYLCASSLVAGWNYGYTFGSGTRLTVV.

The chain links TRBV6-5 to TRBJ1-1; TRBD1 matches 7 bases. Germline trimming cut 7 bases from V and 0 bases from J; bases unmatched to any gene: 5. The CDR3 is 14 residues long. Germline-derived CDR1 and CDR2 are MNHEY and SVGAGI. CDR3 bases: TGTGCCAGCATCCACAGGGGCTTGAACACTGAAGCTTTCTTT. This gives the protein CASIHRGLNTEAFF.

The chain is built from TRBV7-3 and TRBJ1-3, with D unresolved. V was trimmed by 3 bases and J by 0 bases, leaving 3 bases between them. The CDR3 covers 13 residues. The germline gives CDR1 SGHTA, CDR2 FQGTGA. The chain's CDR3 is CASSLSSGNTIYF. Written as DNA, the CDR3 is TGTGCCAGCAGCTTGAGCTCTGGAAACACCATATATTTT.

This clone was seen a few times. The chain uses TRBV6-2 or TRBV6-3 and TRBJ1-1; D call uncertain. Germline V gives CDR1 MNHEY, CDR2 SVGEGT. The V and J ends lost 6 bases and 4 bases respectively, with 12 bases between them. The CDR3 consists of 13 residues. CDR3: CASSTGWVTEAFF. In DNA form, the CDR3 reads TGTGCCAGCAGCACTGGGTGGGTCACTGAAGCTTTCTTT.

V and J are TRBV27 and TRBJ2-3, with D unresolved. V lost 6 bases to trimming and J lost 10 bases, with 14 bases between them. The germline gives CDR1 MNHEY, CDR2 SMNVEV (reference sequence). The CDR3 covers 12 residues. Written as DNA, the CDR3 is TGTGCCAGCAGAAGCCCGCCCAGGCCGCAGTATTTT. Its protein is CASRSPPRPQYF.

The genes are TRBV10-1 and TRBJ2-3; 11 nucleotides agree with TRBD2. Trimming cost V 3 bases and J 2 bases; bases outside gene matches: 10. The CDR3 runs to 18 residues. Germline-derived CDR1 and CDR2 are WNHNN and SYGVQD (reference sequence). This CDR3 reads CASSDGSSGGTLTDTQYF. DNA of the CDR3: TGCGCCAGCAGTGATGGGTCTAGCGGGGGGACACTCACAGATACGCAGTATTTT.

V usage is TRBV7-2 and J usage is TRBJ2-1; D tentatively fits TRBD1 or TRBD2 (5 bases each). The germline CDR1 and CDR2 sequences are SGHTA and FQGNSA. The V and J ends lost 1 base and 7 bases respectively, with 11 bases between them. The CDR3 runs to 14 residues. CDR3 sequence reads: CASSLGGSRNEQFF. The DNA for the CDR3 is TGTGCCAGCAGCTTAGGGGGGTCTAGGAATGAGCAGTTCTTC.

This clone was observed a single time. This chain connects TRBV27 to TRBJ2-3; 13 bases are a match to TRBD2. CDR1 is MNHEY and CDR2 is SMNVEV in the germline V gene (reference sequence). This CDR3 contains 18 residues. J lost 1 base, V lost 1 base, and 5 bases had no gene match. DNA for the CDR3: TGTGCCAGCAGTTTATTGGGACTAGCGGGGAGGGGCACAGATACGCAGTATTTT. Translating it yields CASSLLGLAGRGTDTQYF.

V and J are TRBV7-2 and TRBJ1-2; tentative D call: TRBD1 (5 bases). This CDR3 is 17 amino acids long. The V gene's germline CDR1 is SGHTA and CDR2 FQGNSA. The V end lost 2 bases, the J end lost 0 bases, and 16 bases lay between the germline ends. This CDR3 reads CASSLSQASPTNYGYTF. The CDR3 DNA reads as TGTGCCAGCAGCTTATCACAGGCGAGCCCCACTAACTATGGCTACACCTTC.

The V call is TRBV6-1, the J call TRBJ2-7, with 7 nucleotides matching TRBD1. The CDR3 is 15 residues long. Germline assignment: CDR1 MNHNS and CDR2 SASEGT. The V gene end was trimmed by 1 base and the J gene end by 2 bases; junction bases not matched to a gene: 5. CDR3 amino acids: CASSEGPTGPYEQYV. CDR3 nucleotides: TGTGCCAGCAGTGAAGGCCCGACAGGGCCCTACGAGCAGTACGTC.

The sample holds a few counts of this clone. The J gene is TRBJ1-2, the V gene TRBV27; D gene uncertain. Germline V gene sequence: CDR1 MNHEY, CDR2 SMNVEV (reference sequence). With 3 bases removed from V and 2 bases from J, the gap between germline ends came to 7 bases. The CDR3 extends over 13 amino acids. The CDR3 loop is CASSFGGNYGYTF. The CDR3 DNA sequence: TGTGCCAGCAGTTTCGGCGGGAACTATGGCTACACCTTC.